The text below deals with one TCR beta chain. This specimen comes from a study of tumor and adjacent non-tumor tissue in lung cancer. The CDR3 has 17 residues. Trimming cost V 7 bases and J 0 bases; bases outside gene matches: 12. Germline V lookup: CDR1 SGHAT, CDR2 FQNNGV. Three rounds of nested PCR, following a modified ARM-PCR protocol, produced the TCRbeta library. TCRdb used MiXCR to reprocess the multiplex PCR reads, holding one entry per CDR3 protein. Here the sample spans about 78,000 distinct CDR3 sequences, around 80% being singletons. This sample's RNA came from whole unsorted tissue. The specimen was lung tumor tissue. The rearrangement joins TRBV11-2 to TRBJ2-1; TRBD2 agrees at 7 bases. The sequence derives from a woman in her fifties or sixties with non-small cell lung cancer. The chain's CDR3 is CASNPEGGGCSYNEQFF. The CDR3 nucleotides read TGTGCCAGCAACCCAGAAGGCGGGGGATGCTCCTACAATGAGCAGTTCTTC.